This entry features one T cell receptor (beta chain) sequence. What it binds is unknown. PCR amplification relied on 60 Vbeta primers (plus 13 Jbeta primers). In the source study's methods: Approximately 12 million of tens of millions of unique TCR beta chains were shared, per a later count. Sequencing was performed with immunoSEQ multiplex PCR; in TCRdb, only in-frame clones are kept and a portion is missing. From that table come the V and J calls and clone size; the DNA was used to work out D and trimming. The sample has fewer than 250,000 clones, about four fifths seen once. These data belong to a study of cytomegalovirus exposure and HLA in healthy donors. Study results and limitations: Most TCR beta V segments were productive about 87% or about 30% of the time in an earlier analysis.

Germline CDR1 reads SEHNR; CDR2 reads FQNEAQ (reference sequence). There are 14 residues in the CDR3. The V end was cut by 6 bases, the J end by 3 bases, with 14 bases between. The V gene is TRBV7-9, the J gene TRBJ2-5; perhaps TRBD1 as D (5 bases). The TCR sequence derives from a woman aged 45-65 years in good health and CMV-seronegative. The sequenced material came from PBMCs. The CDR3 loop is CASSPGKSEETQYF. DNA of the CDR3: TGTGCCAGCAGTCCAGGGAAAAGTGAAGAGACCCAGTACTTC.